This record concerns one T cell receptor beta chain sequence. The authors ran a second PCR of about 6 to 12 cycles using a sample-barcoded 5' primer and a J-beta primer mix. All samples gave at least 2.5 million CDR3-containing paired-end reads. From the 5' RACE reads, TCRdb called clonotypes with MiXCR, one entry per CDR3 protein. The sample has hundreds of thousands of distinct CDR3 sequences, approximately 29% seen once. The V end was cut by 4 bases, the J end by 18 bases, with 14 bases between. Germline assignment: CDR1 SGDLS and CDR2 YYNGEE. The CDR3 extends over 11 amino acids. This sample is drawn from a study of blood T cells in healthy people across ages.

The specimen was blood. The genes are TRBV9 and TRBJ1-6; unclear D gene. The sequence was collected from a woman over 75 in good health. The CDR3 sequence: CASSSGQRRHF. As DNA, the CDR3 is TGTGCCAGCAGCTCCGGGCAGCGCCGCCACTTT.